The rows below give T cell receptor beta chains drawn from one sample of a study of neoadjuvant anti-PD-1 for oral cavity cancer. Assay used: immunoSEQ multiplex PCR; TCRdb lists only in-frame clones, some missing. This sample has 7,600 or so clones, with around 69% found just once. This sample comprised PBMCs, obtained after nivolumab (anti-PD-1) treatment. All receptors derive from a person aged 35-79 years with oral cavity squamous cell carcinoma. The CDR3 runs from the conserved cysteine through the conserved F or W. Fields, in order: D gene, V gene, clone size, J gene, CDR3 protein, CDR3 DNA. D genes are given only for firm matches. Some rows mark clone size as missing; the rest say once, few, many or name a class of expanded clone.

TRBD2,TRBV10-3,-,TRBJ2-1,CAISDPPSGGDNEQFF,TGTGCCATCAGTGACCCCCCTAGCGGGGGGGACAATGAGCAGTTCTTC
-,TRBV7-6,few,TRBJ2-7,CASSPRPLSTYEQYF,TGTGCCAGCAGCCCGCGACCTCTATCTACCTACGAGCAGTACTTC
-,TRBV19,-,TRBJ2-1,CASSMEEVPSNEQFF,TGTGCCAGTAGTATGGAAGAGGTACCATCCAATGAGCAGTTCTTC
-,TRBV6-5,-,TRBJ1-1,CASSFYSGTVNTEAFF,TGTGCCAGCAGTTTTTACTCTGGGACGGTGAACACTGAAGCTTTCTTT
-,TRBV6-1,few,TRBJ1-5,CASRAQLSNQPQHF,TGTGCCAGCAGGGCCCAGCTGAGCAATCAGCCCCAGCATTTT
TRBD2,TRBV7-8,-,TRBJ2-5,CASSGLAGGQETQYF,TGTGCCAGCAGCGGGCTAGCGGGGGGCCAAGAGACCCAGTACTTC
-,TRBV7-2,-,TRBJ2-3,CASRRTGTGSTDTQYF,TGTGCCAGCAGGCGAACCGGGACTGGGAGCACAGATACGCAGTATTTT
-,TRBV4-3,-,TRBJ1-6,CASSPTRPGGSYNSPLHF,TGCGCCAGCAGCCCCACACGGCCTGGTGGCTCCTATAATTCACCCCTCCACTTT
-,TRBV6-5,-,TRBJ1-1,CASSSHPNTEAFF,TGTGCCAGCAGCTCACACCCGAACACTGAAGCTTTCTTT
-,TRBV10-2,-,TRBJ2-7,CASRAGSSYEQYF,TGCGCCAGCAGGGCGGGGAGCTCCTACGAGCAGTACTTC
TRBD1,TRBV6-1,-,TRBJ1-2,CASSEGTGGFYGYTF,TGTGCCAGCAGTGAGGGGACAGGGGGCTTCTATGGCTACACCTTC
-,TRBV6-1,few,TRBJ1-1,CASSQGFPWAEAFF,TGTGCCAGCAGTCAAGGGTTTCCATGGGCTGAAGCTTTCTTT
-,TRBV18,-,TRBJ1-2,CASSIDGGAKYGYTF,TGTGCCAGCTCGATCGACGGGGGGGCCAAGTATGGCTACACCTTC
TRBD1,TRBV4-3,few,TRBJ2-7,CASSRGLTGGYEQYF,TGCGCCAGCAGCCGGGGGCTGACAGGGGGATACGAGCAGTACTTC
-,TRBV6-6,-,TRBJ2-7,CASSYSEGTYEQYF,TGTGCCAGCAGTTACTCGGAGGGTACCTACGAGCAGTACTTC
-,TRBV15,-,TRBJ2-3,CATSRRTVSTDTQYF,TGTGCCACCAGCAGGCGGACGGTCAGCACAGATACGCAGTATTTT
-,TRBV2,-,TRBJ2-4,CASSYEAKNIQYF,TGTGCCAGCAGCTATGAAGCCAAAAACATTCAGTACTTC
TRBD2,TRBV5-4,-,TRBJ2-5,CASSSGLARETQYF,TGTGCCAGCAGCTCGGGACTAGCGCGAGAGACCCAGTACTTC
TRBD2,TRBV28,-,TRBJ2-1,CASSPSGGFYNEQFF,TGTGCCAGCAGTCCTAGCGGGGGGTTCTACAATGAGCAGTTCTTC
TRBD1,TRBV5-1,-,TRBJ2-1,CASSPGTGSYNEQFF,TGCGCCAGCAGCCCCGGGACAGGCTCCTACAATGAGCAGTTCTTC
TRBD2,TRBV9,-,TRBJ2-1,CASSVDSGGYNEQFF,TGTGCCAGCAGCGTAGACAGCGGGGGCTACAATGAGCAGTTCTTC
-,TRBV6-5,-,TRBJ1-1,CASSPSVLHAEAFF,TGTGCCAGCAGTCCCAGTGTTCTACACGCTGAAGCTTTCTTT
TRBD2,TRBV7-2,-,TRBJ2-1,CASSLAPGLAINEQFF,TGTGCCAGCAGCTTAGCGCCGGGACTAGCAATCAATGAGCAGTTCTTC
-,TRBV9,-,TRBJ1-1,CASSSFDVNTEAFF,TGTGCCAGCAGCAGTTTTGACGTGAACACTGAAGCTTTCTTT
-,TRBV29-1,-,TRBJ2-3,CSALTSTDTQYF,TGCAGCGCCTTAACTAGCACAGATACGCAGTATTTT
TRBD1,TRBV2,-,TRBJ2-4,CASRGTAIAKNIQYF,TGTGCCAGCAGGGGGACAGCCATAGCCAAAAACATTCAGTACTTC
-,TRBV6-5,-,TRBJ1-5,CASSYSTSGLNQPQHF,TGTGCCAGCAGTTACTCGACCTCAGGGCTGAATCAGCCCCAGCATTTT
-,TRBV7-9,-,TRBJ2-5,CASSLAQGLQETQYF,TGTGCCAGCAGCTTAGCCCAGGGCCTTCAAGAGACCCAGTACTTC
TRBD1,TRBV7-6,-,TRBJ2-2,CASSLRGQGNTGELFF,TGTGCCAGCAGCTTACGGGGACAGGGAAACACCGGGGAGCTGTTTTTT
-,TRBV28,-,TRBJ2-3,CATEMITDTQYF,TGTGCCACCGAAATGATCACAGATACGCAGTATTTT
-,TRBV7-2,-,TRBJ2-5,CASSLTTGGPQETQYF,TGTGCCAGCAGCTTAACCACGGGGGGCCCACAAGAGACCCAGTACTTC
TRBD2,TRBV4-3,once,TRBJ2-1,CASSIGRGGFNEQFF,TGCGCCAGCAGCATCGGGCGGGGGGGGTTTAATGAGCAGTTCTTC
-,TRBV30,once,TRBJ1-1,CAWKGNRGSEAFF,TGTGCCTGGAAAGGTAACCGGGGTTCTGAAGCTTTCTTT
TRBD1,TRBV2,few,TRBJ1-1,CASRTGNSYTEAFF,TGTGCCAGCAGGACAGGGAATTCGTACACTGAAGCTTTCTTT
-,TRBV7-2,once,TRBJ1-1,CASSSSFAGNTEAFF,TGTGCCAGCAGCTCCTCCTTCGCGGGGAACACTGAAGCTTTCTTT
TRBD1,TRBV7-2,-,TRBJ1-2,CASSALRDRGNYGYTF,TGTGCCAGCAGCGCCCTCCGGGACAGGGGGAACTATGGCTACACCTTC
-,TRBV6-5,-,TRBJ1-5,CASTGDSNQPQHF,TGTGCCAGCACAGGGGATAGCAATCAGCCCCAGCATTTT
-,TRBV6-1,-,TRBJ1-4,CASSGTTNEKLFF,TGTGCCAGCAGCGGGACAACTAATGAAAAACTGTTTTTT
-,TRBV15,-,TRBJ1-5,CATSRDYSYSNQPQHF,TGTGCCACCAGCAGAGATTACAGTTATAGCAATCAGCCCCAGCATTTT
TRBD1,TRBV25-1,-,TRBJ2-7,CASRSGGSYEQYF,TGTGCCAGCAGGTCAGGGGGCTCCTACGAGCAGTACTTC
-,TRBV11-3,-,TRBJ2-1,CASSPAWGAGSYNEQFF,TGTGCCAGCAGCCCCGCTTGGGGGGCTGGCTCCTACAATGAGCAGTTCTTC
-,TRBV29-1,once,TRBJ1-3,CSVGSGNTIYF,TGCAGCGTTGGGTCTGGAAACACCATATATTTT
TRBD1,TRBV19,-,TRBJ2-7,CASSIQGVYEQYF,TGTGCCAGTAGTATACAGGGGGTTTACGAGCAGTACTTC
-,TRBV7-9,-,TRBJ1-2,CASSWDTGGYTF,TGTGCCAGCAGCTGGGACACGGGAGGCTACACCTTC
-,TRBV28,-,TRBJ1-3,CASSDPGASGNTIYF,TGTGCCAGCAGTGATCCAGGGGCCTCTGGAAACACCATATATTTT
TRBD1,TRBV11-3,few,TRBJ2-7,CASSLDEGQEYEQYF,TGTGCCAGCAGCTTAGATGAGGGACAGGAGTACGAGCAGTACTTC
TRBD1,TRBV10-3,-,TRBJ2-7,CAISGGTGGGYEQYF,TGTGCCATATCCGGCGGGACAGGAGGCGGGTACGAGCAGTACTTC
-,TRBV5-1,-,TRBJ2-5,CASSLEQETQYF,TGCGCCAGCAGCTTGGAACAAGAGACCCAGTACTTC
TRBD1,TRBV6-1,medium-sized,TRBJ1-2,CASREQTGGVYGYTF,TGTGCCAGCAGGGAACAGACAGGGGGCGTCTATGGCTACACCTTC
TRBD1,TRBV4-3,-,TRBJ1-4,CASSPRTGREGEKLFF,TGCGCCAGCAGCCCCCGGACAGGGAGAGAGGGTGAAAAACTGTTTTTT
TRBD2,TRBV7-2,-,TRBJ2-3,CASSFWGGGLADTQYF,TGTGCCAGCAGCTTCTGGGGCGGGGGGCTCGCAGATACGCAGTATTTT